A single sample is the source of the 9 T cell receptor beta chains below, sequenced in a study of blood T cell repertoires in COVID-19. This table comes from immunoSEQ multiplex PCR, and its TCRdb copy is limited to in-frame clones, with some not included. The sample has approximately 200,000 clones; approximately 81% are singletons. The sequencing sample was made of peripheral blood. These receptor sequences come from a man in his forties or fifties with acute or convalescent COVID-19.

This chain joins TRBV9 and TRBJ1-5; D may be TRBD1 (5 bases). Between the trimmed V and J ends, which lost 0 bases and 0 bases, there was a span of 7 bases. Germline V gives CDR1 SGDLS, CDR2 YYNGEE. The CDR3 is made up of 15 amino acids. This chain's CDR3 is CASSVGDFSNQPQHF. The CDR3 coding sequence is TGTGCCAGCAGCGTAGGGGACTTTAGCAATCAGCCCCAGCATTTT.

V gene TRBV30 combines with J gene TRBJ1-5; maybe TRBD1 (6 bases). V was trimmed by 2 bases and J by 3 bases, leaving 11 bases between them. This CDR3 region has 14 residues. Germline V gives CDR1 GTSNPN, CDR2 SVGIG (reference sequence). CDR3 bases: TGTGCCTGGAGTTTAGGACAGAACAATCAGCCCCAGCATTTT. Translation gives CAWSLGQNNQPQHF. Based on the CDR3 plus reference TRBV30 and TRBJ1-5, the full variable domain is SQTIHQWPATLVQPVGSPLSLECTVEGTSNPNLYWYRQAAGRGLQLLFYSVGIGQISSEVPQNLSASRPQDRQFILSSKKLLLSDSGFYLCAWSLGQNNQPQHFGDGTRLSIL.

The chain combines TRBV7-8 with TRBJ1-2; tentatively, D is TRBD1 (5 bases). This CDR3 region has 14 residues. V was cut by 2 bases and J by 2 bases, with 9 bases left in between. Germline V lookup: CDR1 SGHVS, CDR2 FQNEAQ. CDR3 DNA: TGTGCCAGCAGCTTATCCCAGGGCAACTATGGCTACACCTTC. As protein: CASSLSQGNYGYTF.

J is TRBJ1-1 and V is TRBV5-4; the match to TRBD1 covers 10 bases. The V segment lost 6 bases and the J segment 2 bases; nucleotides outside the gene matches: 4. CDR1 is SGHNT and CDR2 is YYREEE in the germline V gene (reference sequence). The CDR3 length is 14 residues. The CDR3 region is CASKRTGGNTEAFF. The CDR3 DNA follows: TGTGCCAGCAAGAGGACAGGGGGAAACACTGAAGCTTTCTTT.

V is TRBV7-9 and J is TRBJ2-7, with D uncertain. The CDR3 totals 13 residues. Deletions cut 5 bases from V and 3 bases from J, with 11 bases between. Germline-derived CDR1 and CDR2 are SEHNR and FQNEAQ (reference sequence). The CDR3 reads CASSPREDYEQYF. Here the CDR3 DNA reads TGTGCCAGCAGCCCTCGAGAAGACTACGAGCAGTACTTC.

The chain recombines TRBV25-1 with TRBJ1-4; 7 bases match TRBD1. V gave up 4 bases and J gave up 0 bases; unmatched junction bases: 2. The germline gives CDR1 MGHDK, CDR2 SYGVNS. CDR3 length equals 15 residues. The CDR3 region is CASSAGQATNEKLFF. CDR3 DNA: TGTGCCAGCAGTGCCGGACAGGCAACTAATGAAAAACTGTTTTTT.

This clone was seen a handful of times. The rearrangement joins TRBV6-2 or TRBV6-3 to TRBJ2-3; D may be TRBD1 (7 bases). The CDR3 totals 14 residues. V dropped 5 bases and J dropped 5 bases, with 14 bases sitting between them. Germline CDR1 and CDR2: MNHEY and SVGEGT. CDR3 sequence: CASSPTGRGDTQYF. In nucleotides, the CDR3 is TGTGCCAGCAGTCCGACAGGGCGGGGAGATACGCAGTATTTT.

This chain joins TRBV7-9 and TRBJ1-4; D is perhaps TRBD1 (6 bases). V was trimmed by 5 bases and J by 14 bases, leaving 12 bases between them. There are 11 residues in the CDR3. Germline values: CDR1 SEHNR, CDR2 FQNEAQ (reference sequence). Here the CDR3 reads CASSRMDSLFF. The CDR3 DNA follows: TGTGCCAGCAGCCGTATGGACAGTCTGTTTTTT.

The chain carries TRBV5-4 and TRBJ2-7; 8 bases match TRBD2. The trim removed 0 bases at V and 3 bases at J, leaving 5 bases unmatched. Germline CDR1 SGHNT, CDR2 YYREEE (reference sequence). The CDR3 spans 15 residues. The CDR3 here is CASSLELSGGYEQYF. The CDR3 nucleotides read TGTGCCAGCAGCTTGGAGTTGAGCGGGGGCTACGAGCAGTACTTC.